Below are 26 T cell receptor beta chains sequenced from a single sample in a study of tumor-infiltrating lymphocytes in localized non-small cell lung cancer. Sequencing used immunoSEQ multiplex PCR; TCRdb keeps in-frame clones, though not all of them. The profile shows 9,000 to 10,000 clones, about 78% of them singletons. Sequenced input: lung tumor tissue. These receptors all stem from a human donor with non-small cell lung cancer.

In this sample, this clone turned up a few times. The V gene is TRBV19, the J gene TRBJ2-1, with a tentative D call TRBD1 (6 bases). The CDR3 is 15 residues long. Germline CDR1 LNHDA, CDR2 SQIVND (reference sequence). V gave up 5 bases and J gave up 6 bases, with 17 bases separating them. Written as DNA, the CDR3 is TGTGCCAGTAGTTTGGGCCGGGACAATATCAATGAGCAGTTCTTC. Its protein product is CASSLGRDNINEQFF.

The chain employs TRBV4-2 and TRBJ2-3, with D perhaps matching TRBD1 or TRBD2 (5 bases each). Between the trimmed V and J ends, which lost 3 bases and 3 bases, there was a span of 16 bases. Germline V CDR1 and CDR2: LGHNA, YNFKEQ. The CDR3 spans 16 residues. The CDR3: CASSQRARAVTDTQYF. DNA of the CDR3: TGTGCCAGCAGCCAGAGGGCCAGGGCTGTAACAGATACGCAGTATTTT.

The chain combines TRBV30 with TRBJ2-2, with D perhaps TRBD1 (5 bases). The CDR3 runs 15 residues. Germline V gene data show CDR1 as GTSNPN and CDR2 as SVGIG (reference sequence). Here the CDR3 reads CASPKGQGGTGELFF. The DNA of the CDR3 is TGTGCTTCACCCAAGGGGCAGGGCGGCACCGGGGAGCTGTTTTTT.

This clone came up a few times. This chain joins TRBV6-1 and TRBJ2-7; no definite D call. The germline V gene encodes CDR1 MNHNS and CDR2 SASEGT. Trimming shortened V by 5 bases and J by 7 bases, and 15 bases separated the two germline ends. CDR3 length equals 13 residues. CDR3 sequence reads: CASSKTELGEQYF. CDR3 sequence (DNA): TGTGCCAGCAGTAAAACAGAACTCGGGGAGCAGTACTTC.

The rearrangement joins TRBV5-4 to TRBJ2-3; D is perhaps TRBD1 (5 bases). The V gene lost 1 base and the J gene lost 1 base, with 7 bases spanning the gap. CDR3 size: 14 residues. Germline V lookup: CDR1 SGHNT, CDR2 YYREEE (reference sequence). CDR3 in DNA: TGTGCCAGCAGCTTGTCCAGGGGCACAGATACGCAGTATTTT. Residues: CASSLSRGTDTQYF.

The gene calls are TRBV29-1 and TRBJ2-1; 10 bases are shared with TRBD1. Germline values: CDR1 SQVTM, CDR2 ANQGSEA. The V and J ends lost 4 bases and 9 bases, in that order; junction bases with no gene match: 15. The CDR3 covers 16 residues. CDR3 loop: CSVGAPDRGYRIEQFF. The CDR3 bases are TGCAGCGTTGGGGCCCCGGACAGGGGGTATAGGATTGAGCAGTTCTTC.

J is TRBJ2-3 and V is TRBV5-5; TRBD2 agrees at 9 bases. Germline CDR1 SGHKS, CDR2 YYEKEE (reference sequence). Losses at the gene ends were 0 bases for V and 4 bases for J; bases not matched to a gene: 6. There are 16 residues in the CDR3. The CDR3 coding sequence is TGTGCCAGCAGCTTGGGTAGCGGGGGTACCGCAGATACGCAGTATTTT. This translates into CASSLGSGGTADTQYF.

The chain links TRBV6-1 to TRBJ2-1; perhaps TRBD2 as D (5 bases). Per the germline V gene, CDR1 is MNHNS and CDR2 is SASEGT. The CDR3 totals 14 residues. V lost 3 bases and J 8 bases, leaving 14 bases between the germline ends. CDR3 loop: CASSDYSRRDEQFF. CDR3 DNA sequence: TGTGCCAGCAGTGATTACAGCAGGCGGGATGAGCAGTTCTTC.

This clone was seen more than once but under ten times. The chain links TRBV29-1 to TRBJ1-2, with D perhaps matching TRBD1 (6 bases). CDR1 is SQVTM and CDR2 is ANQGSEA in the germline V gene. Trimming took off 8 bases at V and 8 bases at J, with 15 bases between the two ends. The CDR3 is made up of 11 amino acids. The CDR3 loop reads CSLAGAHGYTF. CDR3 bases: TGCAGCCTTGCAGGGGCCCACGGCTACACCTTC. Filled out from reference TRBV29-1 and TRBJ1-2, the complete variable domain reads SAVISQKPSRDICQRGTSLTIQCQVDSQVTMMFWYRQQPGQSLTLIATANQGSEATYESGFVIDKFPISRPNLTFSTLTVSNMSPEDSSIYLCSLAGAHGYTFGSGTRLTVV.

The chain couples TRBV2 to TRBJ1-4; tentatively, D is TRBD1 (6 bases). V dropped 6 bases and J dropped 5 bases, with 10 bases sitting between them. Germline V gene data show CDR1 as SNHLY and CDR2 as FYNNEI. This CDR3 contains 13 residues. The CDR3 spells CASRWQGNEKLFF. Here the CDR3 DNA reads TGTGCCAGCAGGTGGCAGGGGAATGAAAAACTGTTTTTT.

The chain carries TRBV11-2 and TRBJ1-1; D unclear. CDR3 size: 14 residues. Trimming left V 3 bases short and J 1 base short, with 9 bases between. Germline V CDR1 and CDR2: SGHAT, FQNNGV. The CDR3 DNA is TGTGCCAGCAGCTTCGTAGTCAGGAACACTGAAGCTTTCTTT. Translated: CASSFVVRNTEAFF.

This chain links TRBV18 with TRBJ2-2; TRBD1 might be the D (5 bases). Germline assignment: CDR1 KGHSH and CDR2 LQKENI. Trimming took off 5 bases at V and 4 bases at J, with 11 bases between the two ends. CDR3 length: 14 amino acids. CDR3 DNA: TGTGCCAGCTCAATGACAGAAACCACCGGGGAGCTGTTTTTT. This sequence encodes CASSMTETTGELFF.

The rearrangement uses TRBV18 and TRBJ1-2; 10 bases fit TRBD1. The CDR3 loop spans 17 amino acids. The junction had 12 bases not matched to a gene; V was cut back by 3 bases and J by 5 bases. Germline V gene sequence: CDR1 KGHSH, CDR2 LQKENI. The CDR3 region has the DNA TGTGCCAGCTCACCTTACCAACCGGGACAGGGGAGATATGGCTACACCTTC. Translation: CASSPYQPGQGRYGYTF.

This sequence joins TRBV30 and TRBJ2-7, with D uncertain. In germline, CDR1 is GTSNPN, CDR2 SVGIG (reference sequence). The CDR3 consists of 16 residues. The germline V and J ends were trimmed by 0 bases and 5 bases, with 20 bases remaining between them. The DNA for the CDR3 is TGTGCCTGGAGTGTACGGAGTGGGAACTTGGTCAACGAGCAGTACTTC. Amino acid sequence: CAWSVRSGNLVNEQYF.

The CDR3 DNA sequence: TGTGCCAGCAGCTGCCCCCCGGACAGGGTCTACGAGCAGTACTTC. Translating it yields CASSCPPDRVYEQYF. This chain uses TRBV7-6 with TRBJ2-7, with 8 bases lining up with TRBD1. From germline, CDR1 is SGHVS and CDR2 FNYEAQ. Trimming removed 4 bases from V and 3 bases from J; junction bases left unmatched: 8. CDR3 length: 15 amino acids. The whole variable domain, remainder taken from reference TRBV7-6 and TRBJ2-7, is GAGVSQSPRYKVTKRGQDVALRCDPISGHVSLYWYRQALGQGPEFLTYFNYEAQQDKSGLPNDRFSAERPEGSISTLTIQRTEQRDSAMYRCASSCPPDRVYEQYFGPGTRLTVT.

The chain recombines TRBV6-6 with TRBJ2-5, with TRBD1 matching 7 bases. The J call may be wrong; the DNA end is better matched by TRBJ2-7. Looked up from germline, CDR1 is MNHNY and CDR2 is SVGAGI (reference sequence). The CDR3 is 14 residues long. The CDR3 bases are TGTGCCAGCAGTTACTCGAAGGGGGCCGACGAGCAGTACTTC. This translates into CASSYSKGADEQYF.

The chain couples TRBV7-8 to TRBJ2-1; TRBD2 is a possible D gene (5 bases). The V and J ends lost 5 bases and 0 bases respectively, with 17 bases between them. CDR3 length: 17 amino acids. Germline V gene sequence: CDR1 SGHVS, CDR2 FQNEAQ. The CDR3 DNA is TGTGCCAGCAGCCCCAGTCTGGGAGTGAGCTCCTACAATGAGCAGTTCTTC. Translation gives CASSPSLGVSSYNEQFF.

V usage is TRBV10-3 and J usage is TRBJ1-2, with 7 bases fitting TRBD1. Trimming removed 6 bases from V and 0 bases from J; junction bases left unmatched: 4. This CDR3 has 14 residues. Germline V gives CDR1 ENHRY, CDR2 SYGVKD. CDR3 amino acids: CAISRQGSNYGYTF. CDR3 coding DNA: TGTGCCATCAGCAGACAGGGATCTAACTATGGCTACACCTTC.

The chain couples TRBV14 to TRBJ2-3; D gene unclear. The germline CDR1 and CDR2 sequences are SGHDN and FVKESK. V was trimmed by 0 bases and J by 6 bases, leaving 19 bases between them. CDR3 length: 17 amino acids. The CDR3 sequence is CASSQDQRRVLRDTQYF. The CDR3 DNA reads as TGTGCCAGCAGCCAAGATCAGCGCCGGGTCCTTCGGGATACGCAGTATTTT.

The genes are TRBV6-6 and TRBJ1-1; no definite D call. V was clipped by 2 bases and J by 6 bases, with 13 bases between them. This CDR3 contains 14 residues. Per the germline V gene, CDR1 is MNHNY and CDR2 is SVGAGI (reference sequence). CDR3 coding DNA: TGTGCCAGCAGTTACGGGGTTGAGACCCCTGAAGCTTTCTTT. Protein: CASSYGVETPEAFF.

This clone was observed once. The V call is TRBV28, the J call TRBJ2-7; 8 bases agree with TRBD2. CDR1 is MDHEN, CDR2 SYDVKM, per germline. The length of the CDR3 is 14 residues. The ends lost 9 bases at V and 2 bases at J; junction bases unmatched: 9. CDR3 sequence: CASRVAGGTYEQYF. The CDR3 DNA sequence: TGTGCCAGTCGCGTGGCGGGAGGAACCTACGAGCAGTACTTC.

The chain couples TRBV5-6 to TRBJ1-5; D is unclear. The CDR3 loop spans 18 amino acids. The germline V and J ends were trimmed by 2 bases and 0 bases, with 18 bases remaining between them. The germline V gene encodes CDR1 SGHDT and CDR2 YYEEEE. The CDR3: CASSFSGVGWGSNQPQHF. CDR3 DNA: TGTGCCAGCAGCTTCTCCGGAGTGGGTTGGGGTAGCAATCAGCCCCAGCATTTT.

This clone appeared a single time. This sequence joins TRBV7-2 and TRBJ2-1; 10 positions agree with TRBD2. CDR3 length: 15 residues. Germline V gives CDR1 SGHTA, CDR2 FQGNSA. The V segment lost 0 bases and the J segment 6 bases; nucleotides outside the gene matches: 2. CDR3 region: CASSLAASGSNEQFF. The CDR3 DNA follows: TGTGCCAGCAGCTTAGCGGCTAGCGGGAGCAATGAGCAGTTCTTC.

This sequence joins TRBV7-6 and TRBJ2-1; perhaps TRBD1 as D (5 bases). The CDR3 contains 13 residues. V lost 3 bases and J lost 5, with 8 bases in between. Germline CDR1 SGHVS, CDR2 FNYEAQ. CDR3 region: CASSFGADNEQFF. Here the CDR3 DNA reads TGTGCCAGCAGCTTTGGGGCTGACAATGAGCAGTTCTTC.

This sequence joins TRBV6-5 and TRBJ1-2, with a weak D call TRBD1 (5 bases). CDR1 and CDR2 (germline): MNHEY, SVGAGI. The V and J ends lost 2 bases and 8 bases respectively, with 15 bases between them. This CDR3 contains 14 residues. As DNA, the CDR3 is TGTGCCAGCAGTTACAAGGGGTCACCTGGAGGCTACACCTTC. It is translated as CASSYKGSPGGYTF.

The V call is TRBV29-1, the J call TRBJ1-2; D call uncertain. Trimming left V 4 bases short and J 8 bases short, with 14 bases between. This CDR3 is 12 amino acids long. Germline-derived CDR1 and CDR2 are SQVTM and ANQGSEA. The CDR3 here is CSVGQVDGGYTF. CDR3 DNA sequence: TGCAGCGTTGGTCAGGTCGATGGCGGCTACACCTTC. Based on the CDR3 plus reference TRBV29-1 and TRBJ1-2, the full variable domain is SAVISQKPSRDICQRGTSLTIQCQVDSQVTMMFWYRQQPGQSLTLIATANQGSEATYESGFVIDKFPISRPNLTFSTLTVSNMSPEDSSIYLCSVGQVDGGYTFGSGTRLTVV.